A single sample gave rise to the 22 T cell receptor beta chains below, sequenced in a study of shared clonotypes between healthy human individuals. Only in-frame clones appear in the TCRdb table, and some are missing; sequencing was by immunoSEQ multiplex PCR. The sample has some 2,100,000 clones, nearly 97% seen once. Sequenced material: naive CD4+ T cells sorted from blood. The subset here: CD45RA+ positively selected. The receptors were sampled from a man aged 18 to 30 in good health.

Worth noting for this clone: Other DNA sequences from this sample encode an identical CDR3 as well. The chain is built from TRBV5-1 and TRBJ1-1, with D uncertain. The germline gives CDR1 SGHRS, CDR2 YFSETQ. This CDR3 is built from 14 residues. V dropped 4 bases and J dropped 0 bases, with 10 bases sitting between them. In DNA, the CDR3 is TGCGCCAGCAGCCTGTCCGGTATGAACACTGAAGCTTTCTTT. This translates into CASSLSGMNTEAFF.

CDR3 bases: TGTGCCAGCAGTGAAGAATTGGTCGGGGTCTACGAGCAGTACTTC. Amino acids: CASSEELVGVYEQYF. This chain uses TRBV6-1 with TRBJ2-7, with D possibly TRBD2 on 5 matching bases. V lost 1 base, J lost 3 bases, and 13 bases lay in between. Germline CDR1 MNHNS, CDR2 SASEGT. CDR3 length equals 15 residues.

This clone came up once. The chain carries TRBV28 and TRBJ2-1; 8 nucleotides line up with TRBD2. Unmatched junction bases numbered 8, after V lost 5 bases and J lost 5 bases. Germline V lookup: CDR1 MDHEN, CDR2 SYDVKM. The CDR3 sequence is 15 residues long. CDR3 DNA sequence: TGTGCCAGCAGTGCACCGGGACTAGTCCACAATGAGCAGTTCTTC. Protein product: CASSAPGLVHNEQFF.

The chain is built from TRBV5-4 and TRBJ2-4; possibly TRBD2 for D (6 bases). There are 15 residues in the CDR3. CDR1 is SGHNT and CDR2 is YYREEE in the germline V gene (reference sequence). V lost 0 bases and J lost 6, with 13 bases in between. CDR3 sequence (DNA): TGTGCCAGCAGCTTGGCCTCGGGGGTGGGAAACATTCAGTACTTC. Its translation is CASSLASGVGNIQYF. The variable domain in full, completed from reference TRBV5-4 and TRBJ2-4, reads ETGVTQSPTHLIKTRGQQVTLRCSSQSGHNTVSWYQQALGQGPQFIFQYYREEENGRGNFPPRFSGLQFPNYSSELNVNALELDDSALYLCASSLASGVGNIQYFGAGTRLSVL.

The chain employs TRBV2 and TRBJ2-3; D unresolved. The CDR3 has 12 amino acids. V shed 1 base and J shed 14 bases, with 13 bases lying between them. Germline-derived CDR1 and CDR2 are SNHLY and FYNNEI. The CDR3 DNA is TGTGCCAGCAGTGAAGACGGGCCTAAGGGGTATTTT. Translating gives CASSEDGPKGYF.

The chain carries TRBV5-1 and TRBJ2-3, with TRBD2 matching 9 bases. This CDR3 contains 15 residues. V lost 3 bases, J lost 5 bases, and 7 bases stayed unmatched. Germline V gives CDR1 SGHRS, CDR2 YFSETQ. The CDR3: CASSWGSSGKDTQYF. CDR3 DNA sequence: TGCGCCAGCAGCTGGGGGTCTAGCGGGAAAGATACGCAGTATTTT.

The chain combines TRBV15 with TRBJ2-7; possibly TRBD2 for D (6 bases). Trimming took off 5 bases at V and 0 bases at J, with 14 bases between the two ends. Germline V gene lookup returns CDR1 LNHNV and CDR2 YYDKDF (reference sequence). This CDR3 is built from 15 residues. The CDR3 nucleotides read TGTGCCACCAGCTTTCCACCGGGAGTCTCCTACGAGCAGTACTTC. As protein: CATSFPPGVSYEQYF.

The chain joins TRBV18 to TRBJ1-2, with a tentative D call TRBD1 (5 bases). V was clipped by 5 bases and J by 8 bases, with 12 bases between them. This CDR3 has 12 residues. The germline gives CDR1 KGHSH, CDR2 LQKENI. The CDR3 sequence: CASSAKGDGYTF. CDR3 DNA sequence: TGTGCCAGCTCAGCAAAAGGGGACGGCTACACCTTC. Together with reference TRBV18 and TRBJ1-2, the CDR3 gives the full variable domain: NAGVMQNPRHLVRRRGQEARLRCSPMKGHSHVYWYRQLPEEGLKFMVYLQKENIIDESGMPKERFSAEFPKEGPSILRIQQVVRGDSAAYFCASSAKGDGYTFGSGTRLTVV.

The chain couples TRBV4-3 to TRBJ1-2, with no clear D. V was trimmed by 0 bases and J by 1 base, leaving 9 bases between them. Germline values: CDR1 LGHNA, CDR2 YSLEER. This CDR3 contains 15 residues. This chain's CDR3 is CASSQDRNLNYGYTF. In nucleotides, the CDR3 is TGCGCCAGCAGCCAAGATAGGAACCTTAACTATGGCTACACCTTC.

This clone occurred once. Other DNA sequences in the same sample also yield this CDR3. The chain employs TRBV5-1 and TRBJ2-5; 12 bases map to TRBD2. V gave up 0 bases and J gave up 4 bases; unmatched junction bases: 7. The CDR3 is made up of 17 amino acids. CDR1 is SGHRS and CDR2 is YFSETQ in the germline V gene. The DNA of the CDR3 is TGCGCCAGCAGCTTGGCCCCTAGCGGGGGGGCCCGAGAGACCCAGTACTTC. Amino acids: CASSLAPSGGARETQYF.

V is TRBV5-4 and J is TRBJ2-1, with 10 bases identical to TRBD2. There are 16 residues in the CDR3. The V segment lost 0 bases and the J segment 4 bases; nucleotides outside the gene matches: 4. Looked up from germline, CDR1 is SGHNT and CDR2 is YYREEE (reference sequence). The CDR3 region is CASSLEASGGYNEQFF. CDR3 sequence (DNA): TGTGCCAGCAGCTTGGAGGCTAGCGGGGGTTACAATGAGCAGTTCTTC.

The CDR3 nucleotides read TGTGCTAGTGGTTTGGTGTCGGCTAGCGGGAGCTCCTACAATGAGCAGTTCTTC. Translation gives CASGLVSASGSSYNEQFF. The chain links TRBV12-5 to TRBJ2-1, with 10 bases identical to TRBD2. The CDR3 loop spans 18 amino acids. J was trimmed by 0 bases and V by 0 bases; bases with no gene match: 5. Germline lookup yields CDR1 LGHNT and CDR2 FRNRAP.

The chain employs TRBV10-2 and TRBJ2-7; D may correspond to TRBD1 or TRBD2 (6 bases each). Germline CDR1 and CDR2: WSHSY and SAAADI. With 6 bases removed from V and 1 base from J, the gap between germline ends came to 16 bases. The CDR3 loop spans 15 amino acids. As DNA, the CDR3 is TGCGCCAGCAGCGAAACCCAGGGGACTTCCTACGAGCAGTACTTC. Protein product: CASSETQGTSYEQYF.

The CDR3 sequence is CASSPTAGGLTDTQYF. The CDR3 nucleotides are TGCGCCAGCAGCCCGACGGCGGGGGGGCTCACAGATACGCAGTATTTT. This rearrangement joins TRBV5-1 to TRBJ2-3, with 9 bases fitting TRBD2. The CDR3 loop spans 16 amino acids. Germline values: CDR1 SGHRS, CDR2 YFSETQ. V lost 4 bases and J lost 2; bases outside the gene matches: 8.

The chain combines TRBV19 with TRBJ2-2; D is perhaps TRBD2 (5 bases). The CDR3 covers 14 residues. The germline CDR1 and CDR2 sequences are LNHDA and SQIVND (reference sequence). Trimming stripped 7 bases from V and 4 bases from J, with 13 bases between. CDR3 in amino acids: CASTVQAGTGELFF. CDR3 DNA: TGTGCCAGTACAGTTCAGGCGGGCACCGGGGAGCTGTTTTTT.

The V and J genes are TRBV7-2 and TRBJ2-7; 8 bases line up with TRBD1. Germline CDR1 SGHTA, CDR2 FQGNSA. V was clipped by 7 bases and J by 2 bases; unmatched bases: 7. CDR3 length: 14 amino acids. The CDR3 bases are TGTGCCAGCAACCAGGGGGCCCCACCCTACGAGCAGTACTTC. Residues: CASNQGAPPYEQYF.

The chain is built from TRBV11-2 and TRBJ2-1; D ambiguous. The CDR3 consists of 15 residues. V shed 4 bases and J shed 5 bases, with 15 bases lying between them. Per germline, CDR1 SGHAT and CDR2 FQNNGV. For the CDR3, the DNA is TGTGCCAGCAGCTGGGCCCCCGCGGCAAACAATGAGCAGTTCTTC. Protein sequence: CASSWAPAANNEQFF.

V and J are TRBV5-1 and TRBJ1-1, with D unclear. In germline, CDR1 is SGHRS, CDR2 YFSETQ. Trimming removed 5 bases from V and 0 bases from J, with 11 bases in between. The CDR3 covers 14 residues. CDR3 amino acids: CASSFNGLNTEAFF. The CDR3 DNA sequence: TGCGCCAGCAGTTTTAACGGACTGAACACTGAAGCTTTCTTT.

The chain couples TRBV5-1 to TRBJ2-5; 7 nucleotides align to TRBD1. The germline gives CDR1 SGHRS, CDR2 YFSETQ. Trimming removed 1 base from V and 0 bases from J; junction bases left unmatched: 3. The CDR3 extends over 15 amino acids. CDR3 sequence (DNA): TGCGCCAGCAGCTTGCCCGGACAGGACCAAGAGACCCAGTACTTC. As protein: CASSLPGQDQETQYF.

The rearrangement joins TRBV5-1 to TRBJ2-5; 11 positions agree with TRBD2. V shed 4 bases, J shed 5 bases, and the junction held 4 bases outside the gene matches. The CDR3 has 14 amino acids. Germline V gene data show CDR1 as SGHRS and CDR2 as YFSETQ. CDR3 loop: CASSQTSGGETQYF. CDR3 in DNA: TGCGCCAGCAGCCAAACTAGCGGGGGCGAGACCCAGTACTTC. The full variable domain, completed using reference TRBV5-1 and TRBJ2-5, is KAGVTQTPRYLIKTRGQQVTLSCSPISGHRSVSWYQQTPGQGLQFLFEYFSETQRNKGNFPGRFSGRQFSNSRSEMNVSTLELGDSALYLCASSQTSGGETQYFGPGTRLLVL.

The rearrangement links TRBV2 to TRBJ2-1; 11 bases match TRBD2. The junction had 6 bases not matched to a gene; V was cut back by 8 bases and J by 6 bases. Germline V gene lookup returns CDR1 SNHLY and CDR2 FYNNEI. This CDR3 comprises 14 residues. Here the CDR3 DNA reads TGTGCCAGCGGGGGACTAGCGGAGATCAATGAGCAGTTCTTC. Its protein product is CASGGLAEINEQFF.

The chain carries TRBV5-4 and TRBJ2-7, with D possibly matching TRBD2 (6 bases). The CDR3 totals 16 residues. Germline-derived CDR1 and CDR2 are SGHNT and YYREEE (reference sequence). The ends were cut back, 3 bases at V and 4 bases at J, with 20 bases in the middle. This CDR3 reads CASSSGGSGSPYEQYF. CDR3 coding DNA: TGTGCCAGCAGCTCCGGAGGAAGCGGGTCCCCTTACGAGCAGTACTTC.